The rows below give T cell receptor beta chains drawn from one sample of a study of blood T cell repertoires in COVID-19. Produced via immunoSEQ multiplex PCR; TCRdb's table is partial and in-frame only. The table includes roughly 87,000 clones, around 85% detected once. Specimen: peripheral blood. The receptors come from a woman older than 75 with COVID-19, enrolled during active disease. Both conserved end residues are part of each CDR3. The D gene is left open where the match is weak. Expanded clones get a size class; other rows say once, few or many, or leave the size out.

J: TRBJ1-6
size: -
D: -
V: TRBV2
CDR3: CASQVQGMNSPLHF
DNA: TGTGCCAGCCAAGTGCAGGGGATGAATTCACCCCTCCACTTT

J: TRBJ1-5
size: -
D: -
V: TRBV28
CDR3: CASSVNQPQHF
DNA: TGTGCCAGCAGCGTCAATCAGCCCCAGCATTTT

J: TRBJ2-5
size: -
D: TRBD2
V: TRBV7-2
CDR3: CASSLVSGETQYF
DNA: TGTGCCAGCAGCTTAGTTAGCGGGGAGACCCAGTACTTC

J: TRBJ2-1
size: -
D: TRBD2
V: TRBV28
CDR3: CASSPLGLAQFF
DNA: TGTGCCAGCAGTCCCCTCGGACTAGCGCAGTTCTTC

J: TRBJ1-1
size: -
D: TRBD1
V: TRBV19
CDR3: CASSLWTGQLTEAFF
DNA: TGTGCCAGTAGTCTTTGGACAGGGCAACTCACTGAAGCTTTCTTT

J: TRBJ2-7
size: -
D: TRBD1
V: TRBV3-1/TRBV3-2
CDR3: CASSQAGQLSYEQYF
DNA: TGTGCCAGCAGCCAAGCGGGACAGCTCTCCTACGAGCAGTACTTC

J: TRBJ1-1
size: -
D: -
V: TRBV28
CDR3: CASIHSKGGALPEAFF
DNA: TGTGCCAGCATACACTCCAAAGGGGGGGCGCTTCCGGAAGCTTTCTTT

J: TRBJ2-1
size: -
D: TRBD2
V: TRBV5-1
CDR3: CASSRQREENEQFF
DNA: TGCGCCAGCAGTCGACAGCGGGAGGAGAATGAGCAGTTCTTC

J: TRBJ2-5
size: -
D: TRBD1
V: TRBV5-6
CDR3: CASSLGQGALETQYF
DNA: TGTGCCAGCAGCTTGGGACAGGGGGCTTTGGAGACCCAGTACTTC

J: TRBJ1-5
size: -
D: -
V: TRBV6-5
CDR3: CASSYVGQPQHF
DNA: TGTGCCAGCAGTTACGTCGGGCAGCCCCAGCATTTT

J: TRBJ1-2
size: -
D: TRBD1
V: TRBV28
CDR3: CASSSGQGSYTF
DNA: TGTGCCAGCAGCTCCGGACAGGGCAGCTACACCTTC

J: TRBJ2-7
size: -
D: TRBD2
V: TRBV11-2
CDR3: CASSPGLAGGPHEQYF
DNA: TGTGCCAGCAGCCCAGGACTAGCGGGAGGGCCCCACGAGCAGTACTTC

J: TRBJ1-2
size: -
D: -
V: TRBV9
CDR3: CASSVDPGAQIRGYTF
DNA: TGTGCCAGCAGCGTAGACCCAGGGGCCCAAATACGTGGCTACACCTTC

J: TRBJ2-5
size: -
D: -
V: TRBV7-3
CDR3: CASSQRAGVQETQYF
DNA: TGTGCCAGCAGCCAAAGGGCCGGGGTCCAAGAGACCCAGTACTTC

J: TRBJ2-3
size: -
D: -
V: TRBV5-1
CDR3: CASSSPTGRARTDTQYF
DNA: TGCGCCAGCAGCTCCCCTACTGGCAGGGCTCGCACAGATACGCAGTATTTT

J: TRBJ2-3
size: -
D: TRBD1
V: TRBV6-1
CDR3: CASREPQGVGTDTQYF
DNA: TGTGCCAGCAGGGAACCCCAGGGGGTCGGCACAGATACGCAGTATTTT

J: TRBJ1-6
size: -
D: -
V: TRBV19
CDR3: CASSIGTDNSPLHF
DNA: TGTGCCAGTAGTATAGGTACTGATAATTCACCCCTCCACTTT

J: TRBJ2-3
size: -
D: TRBD2
V: TRBV5-1
CDR3: CASSFIAGGTDTQYF
DNA: TGCGCCAGCAGCTTCATAGCGGGAGGCACAGATACGCAGTATTTT

J: TRBJ2-3
size: -
D: TRBD2
V: TRBV5-4
CDR3: CASSPLAGGTADTQYF
DNA: TGTGCCAGCAGCCCTTTAGCGGGGGGGACCGCAGATACGCAGTATTTT

J: TRBJ2-7
size: -
D: -
V: TRBV18
CDR3: CASSPPAGGRKEQYF
DNA: TGTGCCAGCTCACCACCCGCAGGCGGGCGCAAGGAGCAGTACTTC

J: TRBJ1-5
size: -
D: -
V: TRBV4-2
CDR3: CASSQVSAESPYQPQHF
DNA: TGTGCCAGCAGCCAAGTAAGCGCAGAATCCCCTTATCAGCCCCAGCATTTT

J: TRBJ2-3
size: -
D: TRBD2
V: TRBV19
CDR3: CASSRLAGGSGVTDTQYF
DNA: TGTGCCAGTAGCCGACTAGCGGGAGGGAGTGGGGTCACAGATACGCAGTATTTT

J: TRBJ1-5
size: -
D: TRBD1
V: TRBV5-1
CDR3: CASSFTGDGVRHF
DNA: TGCGCCAGCAGCTTTACAGGGGACGGGGTAAGGCATTTT

J: TRBJ1-5
size: -
D: -
V: TRBV5-1
CDR3: CASSLNPGNNQPQHF
DNA: TGCGCCAGCAGTCTTAATCCAGGGAACAATCAGCCCCAGCATTTT

J: TRBJ1-2
size: -
D: TRBD1
V: TRBV7-3
CDR3: CASSLSGQTYGYTF
DNA: TGTGCCAGCAGCTTATCGGGACAGACCTATGGCTACACCTTC

J: TRBJ1-5
size: few
D: TRBD1
V: TRBV7-9
CDR3: CASSYRGDQPQHF
DNA: TGTGCCAGCAGCTACAGGGGGGATCAGCCCCAGCATTTT

J: TRBJ2-1
size: -
D: -
V: TRBV29-1
CDR3: CSAAGRGSRNNEQFF
DNA: TGCAGCGCAGCTGGGCGGGGTTCCCGAAACAATGAGCAGTTCTTC

J: TRBJ2-7
size: -
D: TRBD1
V: TRBV6-5
CDR3: CASNPDRALGEQYF
DNA: TGTGCCAGCAACCCTGACAGGGCCCTTGGCGAGCAGTACTTC

J: TRBJ2-7
size: -
D: -
V: TRBV5-1
CDR3: CASTNDLGVIDEQYF
DNA: TGCGCCAGCACCAATGACCTTGGAGTGATCGACGAGCAGTACTTC

J: TRBJ1-5
size: -
D: -
V: TRBV2
CDR3: CASKARASNQPQHF
DNA: TGTGCCAGCAAGGCCAGGGCAAGCAATCAGCCCCAGCATTTT

J: TRBJ1-1
size: many
D: -
V: TRBV6-2/TRBV6-3
CDR3: CASSVTDFLTEAFF
DNA: TGTGCCAGCAGTGTGACAGATTTCCTCACTGAAGCTTTCTTT

J: TRBJ1-3
size: -
D: -
V: TRBV6-2/TRBV6-3
CDR3: CASSYSIQGTGNTIYF
DNA: TGTGCCAGCAGTTACTCGATTCAGGGGACTGGAAACACCATATATTTT

J: TRBJ2-3
size: -
D: -
V: TRBV30
CDR3: CAWTLGLSTDTQYF
DNA: TGTGCCTGGACCCTCGGACTCAGCACAGATACGCAGTATTTT

J: TRBJ2-1
size: -
D: -
V: TRBV6-4
CDR3: CASSPDSFGEQFF
DNA: TGTGCCAGCAGCCCAGACTCCTTCGGGGAGCAGTTCTTC

J: TRBJ2-7
size: once
D: -
V: TRBV6-5
CDR3: CASSLYEQYF
DNA: TGTGCCAGCAGTCTTTACGAGCAGTACTTC

J: TRBJ2-2
size: -
D: TRBD1
V: TRBV5-1
CDR3: CASSLTGGGSGELFF
DNA: TGCGCCAGCAGTCTTACAGGGGGCGGTTCCGGGGAGCTGTTTTTT

J: TRBJ2-5
size: -
D: -
V: TRBV9
CDR3: CASSVGGPGTQYF
DNA: TGTGCCAGCAGCGTAGGAGGGCCTGGGACCCAGTACTTC

J: TRBJ2-1
size: -
D: -
V: TRBV15
CDR3: CATSRGDYNEQFF
DNA: TGTGCCACCAGCAGAGGAGACTACAATGAGCAGTTCTTC

J: TRBJ1-5
size: -
D: TRBD1
V: TRBV3-1/TRBV3-2
CDR3: CASSQNRGLGNQPQHF
DNA: TGTGCCAGCAGCCAAAACAGGGGGCTGGGCAATCAGCCCCAGCATTTT

J: TRBJ1-3
size: -
D: -
V: TRBV6-5
CDR3: CASRLAEGNTIYF
DNA: TGTGCCAGCAGGCTCGCGGAGGGAAACACCATATATTTT

J: TRBJ1-5
size: -
D: -
V: TRBV19
CDR3: CASSIEFGQPQHF
DNA: TGTGCCAGTAGTATAGAATTCGGGCAGCCCCAGCATTTT

J: TRBJ2-3
size: -
D: TRBD2
V: TRBV7-3
CDR3: CASRALPPGLAGDTDTQYF
DNA: TGTGCCAGCAGGGCACTACCACCGGGACTAGCGGGGGACACAGATACGCAGTATTTT

J: TRBJ2-1
size: -
D: -
V: TRBV4-3
CDR3: CASSQEVAGYNEQFF
DNA: TGCGCCAGCAGCCAAGAGGTGGCAGGGTACAATGAGCAGTTCTTC

J: TRBJ2-4
size: -
D: -
V: TRBV2
CDR3: CASSLQGAKNIQYF
DNA: TGTGCCAGCAGCTTGCAGGGAGCCAAAAACATTCAGTACTTC

J: TRBJ1-6
size: once
D: -
V: TRBV27
CDR3: CASSLQGQYNSPLHF
DNA: TGTGCCAGCAGTTTACAGGGTCAATATAATTCACCCCTCCACTTT

J: TRBJ2-7
size: -
D: -
V: TRBV5-4
CDR3: CASSLARDSTYEQYF
DNA: TGTGCCAGCAGCTTGGCCCGGGACTCGACGTACGAGCAGTACTTC

J: TRBJ2-5
size: -
D: -
V: TRBV7-3
CDR3: CASSLTKLAAQETQYF
DNA: TGTGCCAGCAGCTTAACGAAGTTAGCGGCCCAAGAGACCCAGTACTTC

J: TRBJ2-7
size: once
D: -
V: TRBV28
CDR3: CASSLPTRVGYEQYF
DNA: TGTGCCAGCAGTTTACCGACCAGGGTAGGCTACGAGCAGTACTTC

J: TRBJ2-5
size: -
D: -
V: TRBV29-1
CDR3: CSVERGSQETQYF
DNA: TGCAGCGTTGAACGGGGAAGCCAAGAGACCCAGTACTTC

J: TRBJ1-1
size: few
D: -
V: TRBV5-1
CDR3: CASSLVPSDTEAFF
DNA: TGCGCCAGCAGCTTGGTACCCAGCGATACTGAAGCTTTCTTT

J: TRBJ2-2
size: few
D: -
V: TRBV9
CDR3: CASRRDTGELFF
DNA: TGTGCCAGCAGGCGGGACACCGGGGAGCTGTTTTTT

J: TRBJ1-2
size: -
D: -
V: TRBV28
CDR3: CASSTPPLRGGYGYTF
DNA: TGTGCCAGCAGCACCCCCCCGCTCCGGGGGGGCTATGGCTACACCTTC

J: TRBJ2-3
size: few
D: TRBD2
V: TRBV5-4
CDR3: CASSRTLLAGVSDTQYF
DNA: TGTGCCAGCAGCCGGACCCTTCTAGCGGGAGTCTCAGATACGCAGTATTTT

J: TRBJ2-7
size: -
D: -
V: TRBV5-5
CDR3: CASSTGPLNEQYF
DNA: TGTGCCAGCTCCACAGGCCCCCTTAACGAGCAGTACTTC

J: TRBJ1-6
size: -
D: -
V: TRBV10-3
CDR3: CAISELPPNSPLHF
DNA: TGTGCCATCAGTGAGCTACCACCAAATTCACCCCTCCACTTT

J: TRBJ2-3
size: -
D: TRBD2
V: TRBV18
CDR3: CASSSTSGGDTQYF
DNA: TGTGCCAGCTCGTCAACTAGCGGGGGAGATACGCAGTATTTT

J: TRBJ2-1
size: -
D: TRBD2
V: TRBV19
CDR3: CASCRLAGLSYNEQFF
DNA: TGTGCCAGTTGTCGGTTAGCGGGGTTATCCTACAATGAGCAGTTCTTC